The entry below gives a single TCR beta chain sequence along with its context. CDR3 size: 14 residues. The V and J ends lost 4 bases and 7 bases respectively, with 13 bases between them. Germline values: CDR1 MGHDK, CDR2 SYGVNS. As handled by the study authors: By means of reference gene primer amplification, nucleated cell counts were estimated. Generated by immunoSEQ multiplex PCR, the TCRdb table keeps only in-frame clones and is missing some. V and J calls and clone size are copied from that table; D and trimming were computed from the DNA. Altogether 150,000 to 200,000 clones are present, 82% being singletons, with the ten largest covering 7%. This specimen comes from a study of blood T cell repertoires in COVID-19. For the study at large: T cells, B-cell-depleted T cells, or PBMCs provided the cDNA or gDNA that served as material.

Seattle patients were enrolled while actively infected and followed longitudinally. The sequenced sample consisted of peripheral blood. The sequence was obtained from a woman in her thirties or forties with COVID-19, enrolled during active disease. The V gene is TRBV25-1, the J gene TRBJ2-2, with D perhaps matching TRBD2 (5 bases). The CDR3 coding sequence is TGTGCCAGCAGTGTTCTAGTAGAGGGCGGGGAGCTGTTTTTT. Amino acid sequence: CASSVLVEGGELFF. Together with reference TRBV25-1 and TRBJ2-2, the CDR3 gives the full variable domain: EADIYQTPRYLVIGTGKKITLECSQTMGHDKMYWYQQDPGMELHLIHYSYGVNSTEKGDLSSESTVSRIRTEHFPLTLESARPSHTSQYLCASSVLVEGGELFFGEGSRLTVL.